This TCR beta chain was captured by sequencing in a study of T cell responses to AZD1222 COVID-19 vaccine. Generated by immunoSEQ multiplex PCR, the TCRdb table keeps only in-frame clones and is missing some. This repertoire shows fewer than 110,000 clones, about 88% found once; its top ten account for about 15%. Germline assignment: CDR1 SQVTM and CDR2 ANQGSEA. Trimming shortened V by 4 bases and J by 4 bases, and 20 bases separated the two germline ends. The CDR3 consists of 15 residues. Sequenced material: peripheral blood, taken on day 0 of AZD1222 vaccination. J is TRBJ2-7 and V is TRBV29-1; D perhaps matches TRBD1 (6 bases). The TCR sequence derives from an adult in good health. The CDR3 loop reads CSVGLGGQKGYEQYF. CDR3 sequence (DNA): TGCAGCGTTGGATTAGGAGGACAGAAAGGATACGAGCAGTACTTC.